The rows below give T cell receptor beta chains drawn from one sample of a study of CD8 T cells in ankylosing spondylitis. MiXCR was run by TCRdb on the 5' RACE reads, yielding one entry per CDR3 protein. Of more than 650,000 distinct CDR3 sequences listed, about 11% are singletons. The sequencing sample was made of blood, either unsorted or a sorted T cell fraction (not recorded which). The receptor set was obtained from a male donor with ankylosing spondylitis. CDR3s include the opening cysteine and the closing phenylalanine or tryptophan. The D gene is left open where the match is weak. Some rows mark clone size as missing; the rest say once, few, many or name a class of expanded clone.

J: TRBJ1-4
D: .
V: TRBV20-1
size: once
CDR3: CCARSSPTRTTNEKLFF
DNA: TGCTGTGCTAGAAGTTCCCCCACCAGGACAACTAATGAAAAACTGTTTTTT

J: TRBJ2-4
D: .
V: TRBV5-1
size: .
CDR3: CASSSPGGAKNIQYF
DNA: TGCGCCAGCAGCTCTCCGGGCGGAGCCAAAAACATTCAGTACTTC

J: TRBJ2-2
D: TRBD2
V: TRBV12-3/TRBV12-4
size: many
CDR3: CASTTGGGTGELFF
DNA: TGTGCCAGCACTACGGGAGGCGGCACCGGGGAGCTGTTTTTT

J: TRBJ1-4
D: TRBD1
V: TRBV29-1
size: many
CDR3: CSAWDRDEKLFF
DNA: TGCAGCGCCTGGGACAGGGATGAAAAACTGTTTTTT

J: TRBJ2-3
D: TRBD1
V: TRBV20-1
size: .
CDR3: CSAPGQGVADTQYF
DNA: TGCAGTGCTCCGGGACAGGGCGTAGCAGATACGCAGTATTTT

J: TRBJ2-5
D: .
V: TRBV5-5
size: few
CDR3: CASSYAGSGETQYF
DNA: TGTGCCAGCAGCTATGCCGGGTCAGGAGAGACCCAGTACTTC

J: TRBJ1-1
D: .
V: TRBV6-2/TRBV6-3
size: few
CDR3: CASSFRWSDTEAFF
DNA: TGTGCCAGCAGTTTCAGGTGGTCCGACACTGAAGCTTTCTTT

J: TRBJ2-6
D: .
V: TRBV10-3
size: few
CDR3: CATTGSYNAGANVLTF
DNA: TGTGCCACCACAGGGTCATATAACGCTGGGGCCAACGTCCTGACTTTC

J: TRBJ1-4
D: .
V: TRBV5-1
size: .
CDR3: CASSLGGGGISSSEKLFF
DNA: TGCGCCAGCAGCCTGGGCGGGGGAGGAATTTCTTCTTCTGAAAAACTGTTTTTT

J: TRBJ2-6
D: TRBD1
V: TRBV12-3/TRBV12-4
size: many
CDR3: CASTPGTGGSGANVLTF
DNA: TGTGCCAGCACCCCCGGGACAGGGGGCTCTGGGGCCAACGTCCTGACTTTC

J: TRBJ1-1
D: .
V: TRBV20-1
size: .
CDR3: CSLEGRPMNTEAFF
DNA: TGCAGTCTCGAAGGGAGACCCATGAACACTGAAGCTTTCTTT

J: TRBJ2-7
D: .
V: TRBV18
size: .
CDR3: CASSPSTVRNEQYF
DNA: TGTGCCAGCTCACCATCGACAGTAAGAAACGAGCAGTACTTC

J: TRBJ2-7
D: .
V: TRBV7-2
size: .
CDR3: CASSLPNGPYEQYF
DNA: TGTGCCAGCAGCTTACCCAACGGTCCCTACGAGCAGTACTTC

J: TRBJ1-2
D: TRBD1
V: TRBV4-2
size: few
CDR3: CASSQGDRGPGYTF
DNA: TGTGCCAGCAGCCAGGGGGACAGGGGGCCTGGCTACACCTTC

J: TRBJ2-2
D: TRBD1
V: TRBV11-3
size: few
CDR3: CASSLWPGTGNTGELFF
DNA: TGTGCCAGCAGCTTATGGCCCGGGACAGGGAACACCGGGGAGCTGTTTTTT

J: TRBJ1-1
D: TRBD1
V: TRBV29-1
size: .
CDR3: CSVLGQGGNGAFF
DNA: TGCAGCGTTTTAGGGCAGGGGGGAAACGGAGCTTTCTTT

J: TRBJ2-1
D: TRBD2
V: TRBV5-1
size: many
CDR3: CASSFLAGDNEQFF
DNA: TGCGCCAGCAGCTTTCTAGCGGGAGACAATGAGCAGTTCTTC

J: TRBJ2-7
D: TRBD2
V: TRBV5-1
size: few
CDR3: CASSMGLAGVNEQYF
DNA: TGCGCCAGCAGCATGGGACTAGCGGGAGTGAACGAGCAGTACTTC

J: TRBJ2-1
D: TRBD1
V: TRBV29-1
size: .
CDR3: CSATGGLLYNEQFF
DNA: TGCAGCGCGACAGGGGGATTACTCTACAATGAGCAGTTCTTC

J: TRBJ1-2
D: .
V: TRBV7-9
size: many
CDR3: CASSLPGGYTF
DNA: TGTGCCAGCAGCTTACCGGGAGGCTACACCTTC

J: TRBJ2-7
D: .
V: TRBV5-6
size: .
CDR3: CASSFLDSYYEQYF
DNA: TGTGCCAGCAGCTTTTTAGACAGTTACTACGAGCAGTACTTC

J: TRBJ2-3
D: TRBD2
V: TRBV20-1
size: few
CDR3: CSARDPSSGDTDTQYF
DNA: TGCAGTGCTAGAGATCCCTCTAGCGGAGACACAGATACGCAGTATTTT

J: TRBJ2-3
D: .
V: TRBV7-9
size: .
CDR3: CASSLGRGAEVTDTQYF
DNA: TGTGCCAGCAGCTTAGGGCGGGGAGCGGAGGTCACAGATACGCAGTATTTT

J: TRBJ2-3
D: .
V: TRBV7-9
size: .
CDR3: CASSFFRGSGTDTQYF
DNA: TGTGCCAGCAGCTTTTTCCGGGGCTCTGGCACAGATACGCAGTATTTT

J: TRBJ2-1
D: TRBD2
V: TRBV15
size: few
CDR3: CATSRGLAGGGEQFF
DNA: TGTGCCACCAGCCGAGGACTAGCGGGAGGGGGTGAGCAGTTCTTC

J: TRBJ1-4
D: .
V: TRBV5-1
size: many
CDR3: CASSLRDLEKLFF
DNA: TGCGCCAGCAGCTTGAGGGACCTCGAAAAACTGTTTTTT

J: TRBJ2-2
D: .
V: TRBV5-1
size: few
CDR3: CASSLGPGSNTGELFF
DNA: TGCGCCAGCAGCTTGGGTCCAGGGTCAAACACCGGGGAGCTGTTTTTT

J: TRBJ2-3
D: .
V: TRBV5-1
size: few
CDR3: CASSLKQVSTDTQYF
DNA: TGCGCCAGCAGCTTGAAGCAGGTGTCCACAGATACGCAGTATTTT

J: TRBJ1-1
D: .
V: TRBV29-1
size: many
CDR3: CSVVRRNTEAFF
DNA: TGCAGCGTTGTGAGGAGGAACACTGAAGCTTTCTTT

J: TRBJ1-2
D: .
V: TRBV5-1
size: many
CDR3: CASSLAGITGYTF
DNA: TGCGCCAGCAGCTTGGCTGGGATAACAGGCTACACCTTC

J: TRBJ2-5
D: TRBD2
V: TRBV20-1
size: .
CDR3: CSARGLAGFETQYF
DNA: TGCAGTGCTAGAGGACTAGCGGGATTCGAGACCCAGTACTTC

J: TRBJ2-7
D: .
V: TRBV25-1
size: few
CDR3: CASSESTGEPYEQYF
DNA: TGTGCCAGCAGTGAATCGACCGGGGAACCCTACGAGCAGTACTTC

J: TRBJ2-7
D: .
V: TRBV7-2
size: .
CDR3: CASSKAVSHEQYF
DNA: TGTGCCAGCAGCAAAGCAGTGTCCCACGAGCAGTACTTC

J: TRBJ2-2
D: .
V: TRBV4-3
size: .
CDR3: CASSSQATGELFF
DNA: TGCGCCAGCAGCTCGCAAGCAACCGGGGAGCTGTTTTTT

J: TRBJ2-7
D: TRBD2
V: TRBV5-1
size: few
CDR3: CASSLAFSGRGYEQYF
DNA: TGCGCCAGCAGCTTGGCTTTCAGCGGGAGAGGGTACGAGCAGTACTTC

J: TRBJ2-3
D: .
V: TRBV11-1
size: .
CDR3: CASSTGSLMDTQYF
DNA: TGTGCCAGCAGTACAGGGTCCTTGATGGATACGCAGTATTTT

J: TRBJ2-2
D: .
V: TRBV6-1
size: few
CDR3: CASSWDYTGELFF
DNA: TGTGCCAGCAGCTGGGATTACACCGGGGAGCTGTTTTTT